This T cell receptor (beta chain) was identified in a study of beta chain features in type 1 diabetes. This clone was seen a handful of times. What it binds is unknown. In total, each donor contributed a single heparinised blood draw that averaged approximately 0.12 L. Germline CDR1 and CDR2: GTSNPN and SVGIG (reference sequence). V was clipped by 3 bases and J by 5 bases, with 4 bases between them. The CDR3 contains 10 residues. Of the isolated RNA, all was reverse transcribed, and so the sequenced material was expressed TCRB transcripts. TCRdb's copy holds only in-frame clones and misses some; the assay was immunoSEQ multiplex PCR. The sample contains 350,000 or so clones, about 18% of which appear only once. Study outcomes and limitations: Shorter templates might be favored by PCR, equally in patients and controls. When Type 1 diabetes patients were examined, their TCRB CDR3s proved moderately but significantly shorter in all four CD4+ subsets.

This chain connects TRBV30 to TRBJ1-1; D gene unclear. Sequencing used naive CD4+ T cells from blood. The sequence was obtained from a woman between 18 and 30 years old in good health. The CDR3: CAWRRTEAFF. DNA of the CDR3: TGTGCCTGGAGACGGACTGAAGCTTTCTTT.